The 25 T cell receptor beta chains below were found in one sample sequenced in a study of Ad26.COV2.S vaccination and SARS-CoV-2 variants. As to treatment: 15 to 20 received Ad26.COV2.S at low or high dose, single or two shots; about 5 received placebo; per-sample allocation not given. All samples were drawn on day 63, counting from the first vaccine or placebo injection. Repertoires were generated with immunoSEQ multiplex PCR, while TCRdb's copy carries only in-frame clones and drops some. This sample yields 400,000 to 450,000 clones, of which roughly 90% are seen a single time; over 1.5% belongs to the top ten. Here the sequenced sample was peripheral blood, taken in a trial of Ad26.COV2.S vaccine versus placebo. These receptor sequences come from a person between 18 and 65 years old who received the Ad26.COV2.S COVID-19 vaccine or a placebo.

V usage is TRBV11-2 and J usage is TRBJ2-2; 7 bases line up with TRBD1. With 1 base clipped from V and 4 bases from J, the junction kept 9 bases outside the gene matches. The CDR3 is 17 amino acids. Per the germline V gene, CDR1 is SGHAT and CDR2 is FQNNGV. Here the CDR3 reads CASSLGDSARSTGELFF. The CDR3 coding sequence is TGTGCCAGCAGCTTAGGGGACAGCGCGCGTAGCACCGGGGAGCTGTTTTTT.

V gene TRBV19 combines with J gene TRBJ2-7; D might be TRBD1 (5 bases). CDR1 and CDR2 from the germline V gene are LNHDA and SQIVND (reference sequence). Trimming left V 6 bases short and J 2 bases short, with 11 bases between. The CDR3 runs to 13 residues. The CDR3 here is CASSLTGTYEQYF. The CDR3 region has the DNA TGTGCCAGTAGCCTCACAGGAACCTACGAGCAGTACTTC.

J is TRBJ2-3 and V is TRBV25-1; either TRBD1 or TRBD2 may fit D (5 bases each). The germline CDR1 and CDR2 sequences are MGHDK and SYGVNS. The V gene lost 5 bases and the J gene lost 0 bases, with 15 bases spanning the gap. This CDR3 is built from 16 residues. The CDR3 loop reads CASSPPGRTSTDTQYF. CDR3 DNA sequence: TGTGCCAGCAGTCCCCCGGGACGGACCAGCACAGATACGCAGTATTTT.

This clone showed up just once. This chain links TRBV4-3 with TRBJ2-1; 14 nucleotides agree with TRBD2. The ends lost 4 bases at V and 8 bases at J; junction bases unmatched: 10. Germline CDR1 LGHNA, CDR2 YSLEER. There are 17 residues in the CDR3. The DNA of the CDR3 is TGCGCCAGCAGCCGCATCGAGACTAGCGGGGGGGCCTATGAGCAGTTCTTC. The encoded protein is CASSRIETSGGAYEQFF.

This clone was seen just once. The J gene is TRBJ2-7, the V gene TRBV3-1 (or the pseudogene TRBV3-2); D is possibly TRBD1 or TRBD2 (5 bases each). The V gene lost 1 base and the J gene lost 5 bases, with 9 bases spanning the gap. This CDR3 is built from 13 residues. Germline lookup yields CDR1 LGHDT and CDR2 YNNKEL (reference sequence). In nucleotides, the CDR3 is TGTGCCAGCAGCCAAGTCTGGGACGACGAGCAGTACTTC. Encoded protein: CASSQVWDDEQYF.

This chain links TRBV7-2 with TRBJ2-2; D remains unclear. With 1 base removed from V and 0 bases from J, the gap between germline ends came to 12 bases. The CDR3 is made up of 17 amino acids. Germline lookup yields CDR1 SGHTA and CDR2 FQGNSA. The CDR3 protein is CASSLVFGSANTGELFF. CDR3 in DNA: TGTGCCAGCAGCTTAGTGTTCGGCAGTGCGAACACCGGGGAGCTGTTTTTT.

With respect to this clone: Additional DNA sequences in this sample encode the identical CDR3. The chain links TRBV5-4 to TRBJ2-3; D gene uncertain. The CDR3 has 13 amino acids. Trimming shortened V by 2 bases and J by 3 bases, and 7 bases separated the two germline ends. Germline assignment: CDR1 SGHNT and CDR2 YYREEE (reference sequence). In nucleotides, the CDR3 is TGTGCCAGCAGCTTAGGTAGTACAGATACGCAGTATTTT. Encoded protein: CASSLGSTDTQYF.

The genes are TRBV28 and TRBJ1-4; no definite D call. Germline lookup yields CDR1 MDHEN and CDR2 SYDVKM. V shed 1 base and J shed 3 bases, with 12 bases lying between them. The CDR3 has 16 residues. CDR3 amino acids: CASSLLVGWANEKLFF. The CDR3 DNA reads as TGTGCCAGCAGTTTATTGGTGGGGTGGGCTAATGAAAAACTGTTTTTT.

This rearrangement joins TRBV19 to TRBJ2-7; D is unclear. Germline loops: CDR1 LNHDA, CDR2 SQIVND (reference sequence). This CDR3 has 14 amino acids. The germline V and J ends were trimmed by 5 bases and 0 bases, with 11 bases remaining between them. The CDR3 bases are TGTGCCAGTAGTGCCGGATGGGGCTCCTACGAGCAGTACTTC. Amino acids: CASSAGWGSYEQYF.

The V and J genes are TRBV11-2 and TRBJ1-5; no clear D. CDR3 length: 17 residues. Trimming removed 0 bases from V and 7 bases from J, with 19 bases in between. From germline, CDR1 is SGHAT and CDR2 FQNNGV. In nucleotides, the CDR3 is TGTGCCAGCAGCTTAGATAGTGGCCGGGGAACAATCCAGCCCCAGCATTTT. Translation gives CASSLDSGRGTIQPQHF. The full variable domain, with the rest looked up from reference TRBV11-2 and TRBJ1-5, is EAGVAQSPRYKIIEKRQSVAFWCNPISGHATLYWYQQILGQGPKLLIQFQNNGVVDDSQLPKDRFSAERLKGVDSTLKIQPAKLEDSAVYLCASSLDSGRGTIQPQHFGDGTRLSIL.

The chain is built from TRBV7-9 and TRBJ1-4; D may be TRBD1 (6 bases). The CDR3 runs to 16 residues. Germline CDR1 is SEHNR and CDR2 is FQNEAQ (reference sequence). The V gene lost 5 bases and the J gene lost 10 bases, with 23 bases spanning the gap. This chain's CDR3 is CASSPNTGGGGGKLFF. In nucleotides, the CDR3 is TGTGCCAGCAGCCCAAACACGGGAGGCGGGGGCGGAAAACTGTTTTTT.

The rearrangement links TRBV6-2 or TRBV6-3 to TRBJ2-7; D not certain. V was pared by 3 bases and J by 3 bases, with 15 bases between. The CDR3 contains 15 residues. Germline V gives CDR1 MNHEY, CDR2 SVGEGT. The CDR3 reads CASSYLPDKGYEQYF. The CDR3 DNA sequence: TGTGCCAGCAGTTATCTCCCAGATAAAGGCTACGAGCAGTACTTC.

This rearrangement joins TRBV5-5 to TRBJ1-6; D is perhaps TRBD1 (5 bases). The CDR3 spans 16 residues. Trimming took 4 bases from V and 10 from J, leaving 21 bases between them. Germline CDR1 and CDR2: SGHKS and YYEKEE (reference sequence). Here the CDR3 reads CASSIARDSGASPLHF. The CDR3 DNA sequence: TGTGCCAGCAGCATCGCCAGGGATTCGGGCGCGTCACCCCTCCACTTT.

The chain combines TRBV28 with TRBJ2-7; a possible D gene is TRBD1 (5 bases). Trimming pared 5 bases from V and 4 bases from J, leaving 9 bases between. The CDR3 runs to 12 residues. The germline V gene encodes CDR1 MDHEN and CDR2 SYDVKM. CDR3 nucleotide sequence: TGTGCCAGCAGTCTTCGACAGTACGAGCAGTACTTC. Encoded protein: CASSLRQYEQYF. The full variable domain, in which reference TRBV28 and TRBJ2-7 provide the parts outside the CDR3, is DVKVTQSSRYLVKRTGEKVFLECVQDMDHENMFWYRQDPGLGLRLIYFSYDVKMKEKGDIPEGYSVSREKKERFSLILESASTNQTSMYLCASSLRQYEQYFGPGTRLTVT.

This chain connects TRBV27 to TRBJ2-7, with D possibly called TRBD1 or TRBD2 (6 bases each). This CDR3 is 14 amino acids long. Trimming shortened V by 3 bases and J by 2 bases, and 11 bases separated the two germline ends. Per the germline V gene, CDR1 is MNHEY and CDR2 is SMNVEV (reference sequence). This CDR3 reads CASSFGGRAYEQYF. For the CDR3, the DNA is TGTGCCAGCAGTTTCGGGGGCAGAGCCTACGAGCAGTACTTC.

The CDR3 loop reads CASSPFGQGLTYEQYF. The DNA of the CDR3 is TGTGCCAGCTCACCATTCGGGCAGGGCCTGACCTACGAGCAGTACTTC. The J gene is TRBJ2-7, the V gene TRBV18, with a tentative D call TRBD1 (5 bases). V shed 2 bases and J shed 2 bases, with 16 bases lying between them. The germline gives CDR1 KGHSH, CDR2 LQKENI. This CDR3 contains 16 residues.

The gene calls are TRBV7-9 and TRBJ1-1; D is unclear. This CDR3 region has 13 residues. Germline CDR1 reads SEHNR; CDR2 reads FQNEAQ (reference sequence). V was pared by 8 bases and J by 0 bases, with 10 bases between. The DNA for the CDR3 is TGTGCCAGCGATCTCTCGATGAACACTGAAGCTTTCTTT. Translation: CASDLSMNTEAFF.

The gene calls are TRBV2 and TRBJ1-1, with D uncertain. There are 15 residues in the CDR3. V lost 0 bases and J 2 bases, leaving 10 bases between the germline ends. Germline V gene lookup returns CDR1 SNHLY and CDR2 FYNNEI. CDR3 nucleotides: TGTGCCAGCAGTGAAGCGCGTTTCCCCAACACTGAAGCTTTCTTT. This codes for CASSEARFPNTEAFF.

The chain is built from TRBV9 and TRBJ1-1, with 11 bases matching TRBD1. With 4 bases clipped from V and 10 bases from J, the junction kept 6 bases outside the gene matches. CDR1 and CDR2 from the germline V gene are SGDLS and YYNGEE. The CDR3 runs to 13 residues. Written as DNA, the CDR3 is TGTGCCAGCAGCTCGGGACAGGGGGTTAGAGCTTTCTTT. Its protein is CASSSGQGVRAFF.

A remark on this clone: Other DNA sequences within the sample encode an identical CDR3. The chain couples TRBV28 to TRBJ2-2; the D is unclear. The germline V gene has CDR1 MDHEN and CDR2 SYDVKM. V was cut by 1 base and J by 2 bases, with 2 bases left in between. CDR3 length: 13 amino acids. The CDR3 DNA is TGTGCCAGCAGTTTATTAAACACCGGGGAGCTGTTTTTT. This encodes CASSLLNTGELFF.

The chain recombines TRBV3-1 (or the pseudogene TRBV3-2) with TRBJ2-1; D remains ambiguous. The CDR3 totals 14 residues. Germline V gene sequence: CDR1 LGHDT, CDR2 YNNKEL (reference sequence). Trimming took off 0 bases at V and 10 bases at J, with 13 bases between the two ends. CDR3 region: CASSQDAGYQEQFF. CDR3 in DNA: TGTGCCAGCAGCCAAGACGCAGGCTACCAGGAGCAGTTCTTC.

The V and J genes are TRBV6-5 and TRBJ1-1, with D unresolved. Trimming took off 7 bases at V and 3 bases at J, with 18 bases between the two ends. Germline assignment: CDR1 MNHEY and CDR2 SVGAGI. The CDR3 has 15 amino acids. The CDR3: CASTPSTPTDTEAFF. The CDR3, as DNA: TGTGCCAGCACCCCGTCGACGCCCACGGACACTGAAGCTTTCTTT.

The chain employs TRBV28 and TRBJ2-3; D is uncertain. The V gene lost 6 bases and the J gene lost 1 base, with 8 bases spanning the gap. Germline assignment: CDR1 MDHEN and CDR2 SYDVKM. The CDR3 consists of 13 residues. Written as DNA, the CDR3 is TGTGCCAGCAGACTCCAGGGCACAGATACGCAGTATTTT. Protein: CASRLQGTDTQYF.

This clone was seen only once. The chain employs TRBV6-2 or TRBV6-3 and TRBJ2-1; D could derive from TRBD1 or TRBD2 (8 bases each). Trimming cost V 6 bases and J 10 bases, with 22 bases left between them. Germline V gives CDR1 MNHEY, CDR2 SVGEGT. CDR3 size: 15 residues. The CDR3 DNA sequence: TGTGCCAGCAGCCCAGGGGGCGCGGGGGGTCGGGAGCAGTTCTTC. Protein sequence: CASSPGGAGGREQFF.

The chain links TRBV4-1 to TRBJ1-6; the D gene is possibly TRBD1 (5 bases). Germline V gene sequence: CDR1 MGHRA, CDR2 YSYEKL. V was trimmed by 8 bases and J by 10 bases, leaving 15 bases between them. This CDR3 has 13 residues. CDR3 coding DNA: TGCGCCAGCCAGAAAGGGGCGAGCTCACCCCTCCACTTT. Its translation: CASQKGASSPLHF.